The 30 T cell receptor beta chains given below trace back to one sample, sequenced in a study of T cells in Graves' hyperthyroidism and ophthalmopathy. Amplification of TCR beta CDR3 regions used RNA as the template. HTBI primers drove first-round RT-PCR of the TCR CDR3. MiXCR was run by TCRdb on the multiplex PCR reads, yielding one entry per CDR3 protein. Of over 350,000 distinct CDR3 sequences listed, roughly 14% are singletons. Sequenced material: blood. The receptors were gathered from a man between 18 and 35 years old with Graves' ophthalmopathy.

This clonotype was seen ten or more times. The chain is built from TRBV2 and TRBJ2-7; unclear D gene. This CDR3 comprises 10 residues. Trimming left V 2 bases short and J 5 bases short, with 1 base between. Germline-derived CDR1 and CDR2 are SNHLY and FYNNEI. The CDR3 sequence: CASSEHEQYF. For the CDR3, the DNA is TGTGCCAGCAGTGAACACGAGCAGTACTTC.

In the case of this clonotype: Just one base apart from a much larger clone, this may be a read error. The chain has TRBV7-2 and TRBJ1-1; possibly TRBD1 for D (5 bases). The V gene's germline CDR1 is SGHTA and CDR2 FQGNSA. The CDR3 has 14 amino acids. The CDR3 nucleotides are TGTGCCAGCAGCCCGGCCGGGGGGTACACTGACGCTTTCTTT. Translated, it gives CASSPAGGYTDAFF.

This clonotype came up many times. The rearrangement joins TRBV30 to TRBJ2-1; 7 bases fit TRBD1. Germline V gene sequence: CDR1 GTSNPN, CDR2 SVGIG (reference sequence). V was clipped by 0 bases and J by 6 bases; unmatched bases: 2. The CDR3 contains 13 residues. CDR3 bases: TGTGCCTGGAGTGTATCAGGGGGCAATGAGCAGTTCTTC. Protein sequence: CAWSVSGGNEQFF. Together with reference TRBV30 and TRBJ2-1, the CDR3 gives the full variable domain: SQTIHQWPATLVQPVGSPLSLECTVEGTSNPNLYWYRQAAGRGLQLLFYSVGIGQISSEVPQNLSASRPQDRQFILSSKKLLLSDSGFYLCAWSVSGGNEQFFGPGTRLTVL.

V usage is TRBV12-3 or TRBV12-4 and J usage is TRBJ2-6, with D unclear. Trimming shortened V by 7 bases and J by 0 bases, and 13 bases separated the two germline ends. The CDR3 covers 16 residues. The CDR3 coding sequence is TGTGCCAGCAAGTGGGGATCGTCCTCTGGGGCCAACGTCCTGACTTTC. Amino acid sequence: CASKWGSSSGANVLTF.

This clonotype was counted at least ten times. This sequence joins TRBV6-1 and TRBJ1-2; no firm D call. Germline V gives CDR1 MNHNS, CDR2 SASEGT. The CDR3 has 13 amino acids. V was cut by 1 base and J by 8 bases, with 11 bases left in between. The CDR3 bases are TGTGCCAGCAGTGAAGAAGGGCTTGAGGGCTACACCTTC. Translated: CASSEEGLEGYTF.

In this sample, this clonotype turned up a few times. V usage is TRBV7-9 and J usage is TRBJ1-2, with no clear D. CDR3 length: 12 residues. Trimming cost V 1 base and J 9 bases, with 9 bases left between them. CDR1 is SEHNR and CDR2 is FQNEAQ in the germline V gene (reference sequence). DNA for the CDR3: TGTGCCAGCAGCTTAGGGGCGAATCGCTACACCTTC. Protein product: CASSLGANRYTF.

The chain is built from TRBV5-4 and TRBJ2-5, with 8 bases aligning to TRBD2. V lost 6 bases, J lost 2 bases, and 12 bases stayed unmatched. The CDR3 runs to 16 residues. Looked up from germline, CDR1 is SGHNT and CDR2 is YYREEE (reference sequence). Here the CDR3 DNA reads TGTGCCAGCAACCGGGAGGGGGGGCGGTCACAAGAGACCCAGTACTTC. This encodes CASNREGGRSQETQYF.

This clonotype was found many times. The DNA of the CDR3 is TGTGCCACCAGCAGAGCACCGGGACAGGGAATAGATACGCAGTATTTT. It codes for CATSRAPGQGIDTQYF. The V gene is TRBV15, the J gene TRBJ2-3, with 9 positions matching TRBD1. This CDR3 region has 16 residues. Germline CDR1 reads LNHNV; CDR2 reads YYDKDF (reference sequence). After removal of 1 base from V and 5 bases from J, the junction contained 7 bases not matched to a gene.

In this sample, this clonotype turned up many times. The J gene is TRBJ1-1, the V gene TRBV11-3; perhaps TRBD1 as D (5 bases). Trimming took off 3 bases at V and 4 bases at J, with 9 bases between the two ends. In germline, CDR1 is SGHNT, CDR2 YENEEA. The CDR3 loop spans 13 amino acids. The CDR3, as DNA: TGTGCCAGCAGCTTTGGGGACCTCACTGAAGCTTTCTTT. The encoded protein is CASSFGDLTEAFF.

About this clonotype itself: This could be a read error, since a much larger clone is one nucleotide away. This sequence joins TRBV2 and TRBJ1-2; D is unclear. Germline lookup yields CDR1 SNHLY and CDR2 FYNNEI. The CDR3 has 12 residues. CDR3: CASTLLNYGDTF. The CDR3 region has the DNA TGTGCCAGCACTCTGCTGAACTATGGCGACACCTTC.

Remarks on this clonotype: Just one base apart from a much larger clone, this may be a read error. The chain joins TRBV6-4 to TRBJ2-1, with 7 positions matching TRBD1. There are 15 residues in the CDR3. The V gene's germline CDR1 is MRHNA and CDR2 SNTAGT. The DNA of the CDR3 is TGTGCCAGCAGAGGGGACAGCCTATCCTACAATGGGCAGTTCTTC. Residues: CASRGDSLSYNGQFF.

Only a few counts were recorded for this clonotype. The CDR3 region is CASSSGTGTNEQYF. The CDR3, as DNA: TGTGCCAGCAGCTCTGGGACAGGGACCAACGAGCAGTACTTC. This chain joins TRBV7-9 and TRBJ2-7; TRBD1 aligns across 9 bases. CDR1 and CDR2 from the germline V gene are SEHNR and FQNEAQ (reference sequence). The J segment lost 5 bases and the V segment lost 4 bases, leaving 6 bases of the junction unmatched. CDR3 length equals 14 residues.

This clonotype was counted between two and nine times. J is TRBJ2-7 and V is TRBV29-1, with D tentatively TRBD2 (6 bases). CDR3 length: 16 residues. Germline V gene data show CDR1 as SQVTM and CDR2 as ANQGSEA. V dropped 1 base and J dropped 5 bases, with 21 bases sitting between them. CDR3 sequence (DNA): TGCAGCGTTGAAGCTTCGCCTAGCGAAGCTGTTCACGAGCAGTACTTC. Its translation: CSVEASPSEAVHEQYF.

This clonotype was seen ten or more times. This rearrangement joins TRBV9 to TRBJ2-7; tentative D call: TRBD1 (6 bases). The length of the CDR3 is 14 residues. The germline CDR1 and CDR2 sequences are SGDLS and YYNGEE. Trimming removed 3 bases at V and 3 bases at J, with 13 bases between. The DNA of the CDR3 is TGTGCCAGCAGCGCCTATGGGGGCGGCTACGAGCAGTACTTC. It codes for CASSAYGGGYEQYF.

The sample holds many counts of this clonotype. The chain couples TRBV11-2 to TRBJ1-1; the D gene is possibly TRBD1 (5 bases). Trimming cost V 5 bases and J 3 bases, with 13 bases left between them. The CDR3 runs to 14 residues. The germline V gene has CDR1 SGHAT and CDR2 FQNNGV. The CDR3 reads CASSPRGGDTEAFF. CDR3 DNA sequence: TGTGCCAGCAGCCCCCGTGGGGGGGACACTGAAGCTTTCTTT.

This clonotype appeared many times. This rearrangement joins TRBV3-1 to TRBJ2-1; D tentatively reads TRBD1 or TRBD2 (7 bases each). The ends were cut back, 4 bases at V and 8 bases at J, with 15 bases in the middle. This CDR3 comprises 14 residues. CDR1 and CDR2 from the germline V gene are LGHDT and YNNKEL (reference sequence). CDR3 in DNA: TGTGCCAGCAGCCGCAGGGGGGGCCACGATGAGCAGTTCTTC. This encodes CASSRRGGHDEQFF.

This clonotype has more than one count but fewer than ten. The gene calls are TRBV4-2 and TRBJ1-1; 9 nucleotides align to TRBD1. The CDR3 sequence is 15 residues long. Germline CDR1 is LGHNA and CDR2 is YNFKEQ. The V gene end was trimmed by 3 bases and the J gene end by 10 bases; junction bases not matched to a gene: 12. CDR3 coding DNA: TGTGCCAGCAGCCAGGAAATACAGGGGGCTATGGCAGCTTTCTTT. The encoded protein is CASSQEIQGAMAAFF.

A remark on this clonotype: It may be a read error: a sequence one base away is much more abundant. The V call is TRBV7-2, the J call TRBJ2-4; perhaps D is TRBD1 or TRBD2 (5 bases each). This CDR3 region has 15 residues. Germline V lookup: CDR1 SGHTA, CDR2 FQGNSA. CDR3 region: CASSQRGVRTPIRYF. As DNA, the CDR3 is TGTGCCAGCAGCCAAAGAGGGGTAAGGACCCCCATTCGGTACTTC.

CDR3 protein: CASSLIGNSPLHF. Written as DNA, the CDR3 is TGTGCCAGCAGTTTAATAGGCAATTCACCCCTCCACTTT. The chain employs TRBV27 and TRBJ1-6, with D unclear. The germline CDR1 and CDR2 sequences are MNHEY and SMNVEV (reference sequence). This CDR3 spans 13 amino acids. V lost 2 bases to trimming and J lost 7 bases, with 6 bases between them.

V gene TRBV27 combines with J gene TRBJ2-7, with 7 bases matching TRBD1. Per germline, CDR1 MNHEY and CDR2 SMNVEV (reference sequence). The J segment lost 6 bases and the V segment lost 6 bases, leaving 8 bases of the junction unmatched. The CDR3 spans 13 residues. CDR3 coding DNA: TGTGCCAGCAGGTCCGACAGGGTTCTCGAGCAGTACTTC. Its protein is CASRSDRVLEQYF.

This clonotype was detected only a few times. V gene TRBV4-1 combines with J gene TRBJ1-6, with a weak D call TRBD1 (6 bases). V was cut by 3 bases and J by 8 bases, with 17 bases left in between. CDR1 and CDR2 (germline): MGHRA, YSYEKL. This CDR3 is 16 amino acids long. The CDR3 reads CASSHFVDRGDSPLHF. The CDR3, as DNA: TGCGCCAGCAGCCACTTCGTGGACAGAGGTGATTCACCCCTCCACTTT.

This clonotype was seen at least ten times. The chain combines TRBV3-1 with TRBJ2-7; maybe TRBD2 (7 bases). V lost 1 base, J lost 6 bases, and 16 bases lay in between. The germline V gene has CDR1 LGHDT and CDR2 YNNKEL (reference sequence). The CDR3 contains 15 residues. DNA of the CDR3: TGTGCCAGCAGCCAAGGGCAGGGGACTAAGGGCGAGCAGTACTTC. Its translation: CASSQGQGTKGEQYF.

The chain couples TRBV25-1 to TRBJ2-5; D is possibly TRBD2 (6 bases). The CDR3 has 15 residues. Trimming removed 1 base at V and 4 bases at J, with 13 bases between. Per the germline V gene, CDR1 is MGHDK and CDR2 is SYGVNS. The CDR3 region is CASSEWTVGGETQYF. DNA for the CDR3: TGTGCCAGCAGTGAATGGACGGTGGGGGGAGAGACCCAGTACTTC.

The rearrangement uses TRBV20-1 and TRBJ2-3; 9 nucleotides align to TRBD2. Germline CDR1 DFQATT, CDR2 SNEGSKA (reference sequence). The CDR3 is made up of 13 amino acids. Losses at the gene ends were 5 bases for V and 0 bases for J; bases not matched to a gene: 0. The CDR3: CSAGTSSTDTQYF. In DNA form, the CDR3 reads TGCAGTGCTGGGACTAGCAGCACAGATACGCAGTATTTT.

V gene TRBV5-4 combines with J gene TRBJ2-7; TRBD2 matches 9 bases. Unmatched junction bases numbered 14, after V lost 4 bases and J lost 6 bases. CDR3 size: 16 residues. Germline V lookup: CDR1 SGHNT, CDR2 YYREEE (reference sequence). The CDR3, as DNA: TGTGCCAGCAGCCCTGGCCCCGGGACTAGCAGTAGCGAGCAGTACTTC. As protein: CASSPGPGTSSSEQYF.

In this sample, this clonotype turned up many times. The chain has TRBV7-9 and TRBJ2-5; D unresolved. The CDR3 contains 10 residues. Trimming removed 10 bases at V and 5 bases at J, with 8 bases between. Germline CDR1 is SEHNR and CDR2 is FQNEAQ (reference sequence). CDR3 in amino acids: CAITLETQYF. The CDR3 region has the DNA TGTGCCATCACATTGGAGACCCAGTACTTC.

This clonotype was counted a few times. The rearrangement joins TRBV5-6 to TRBJ2-7; 8 positions match TRBD1. From germline, CDR1 is SGHDT and CDR2 YYEEEE. Germline trimming cut 4 bases from V and 2 bases from J; bases unmatched to any gene: 8. This CDR3 comprises 15 residues. Written as DNA, the CDR3 is TGTGCCAGCAGCGTCCTCCGGGACAGGCCCTACGAGCAGTACTTC. Protein sequence: CASSVLRDRPYEQYF.

The J gene is TRBJ1-2, the V gene TRBV4-2; D might be TRBD1 (5 bases). The length of the CDR3 is 16 residues. Trimming cost V 0 bases and J 4 bases, with 15 bases left between them. The germline gives CDR1 LGHNA, CDR2 YNFKEQ. The CDR3 loop reads CASSQEGGPTVYGYTF. DNA of the CDR3: TGTGCCAGCAGCCAAGAAGGTGGACCGACAGTCTATGGCTACACCTTC.

This clonotype was recorded many times. The CDR3 loop is CASGGKDQPQHF. Here the CDR3 DNA reads TGTGCCAGCGGGGGCAAGGATCAGCCCCAGCATTTT. The chain is built from TRBV28 and TRBJ1-5; weak D call: TRBD1 (6 bases). Trimming pared 8 bases from V and 5 bases from J, leaving 10 bases between. This CDR3 is 12 amino acids long. Germline V gene lookup returns CDR1 MDHEN and CDR2 SYDVKM.

Ten or more counts support this clonotype. The chain combines TRBV20-1 with TRBJ2-1; D is ambiguous. The V end was cut by 7 bases, the J end by 6 bases, with 13 bases between. This CDR3 contains 12 residues. Germline V gives CDR1 DFQATT, CDR2 SNEGSKA (reference sequence). Here the CDR3 reads CSDLDALNEQFF. In nucleotides, the CDR3 is TGCAGTGACCTGGACGCTCTCAATGAGCAGTTCTTC.